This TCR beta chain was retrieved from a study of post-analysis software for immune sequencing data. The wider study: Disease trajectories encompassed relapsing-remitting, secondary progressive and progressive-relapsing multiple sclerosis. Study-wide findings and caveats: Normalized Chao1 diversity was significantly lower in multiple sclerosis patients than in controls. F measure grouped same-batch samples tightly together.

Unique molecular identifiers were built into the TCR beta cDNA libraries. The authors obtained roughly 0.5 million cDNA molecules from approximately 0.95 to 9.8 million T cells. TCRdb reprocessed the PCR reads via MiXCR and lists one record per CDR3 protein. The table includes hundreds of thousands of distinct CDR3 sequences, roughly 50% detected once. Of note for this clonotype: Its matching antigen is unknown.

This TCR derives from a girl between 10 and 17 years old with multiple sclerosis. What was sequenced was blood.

The DNA of the CDR3 is TGTGCCAGCAGTTTATTCGGACAGTCCAACGAGCAGTTCTTC. Translating it yields CASSLFGQSNEQFF. This chain uses TRBV6-5 with TRBJ2-1; perhaps TRBD1 as D (6 bases). V shed 4 bases and J shed 10 bases, with 17 bases lying between them. Germline V gene lookup returns CDR1 MNHEY and CDR2 SVGAGI. The CDR3 covers 14 residues.